Below are 23 T cell receptor beta chains sequenced from a single sample in a study of technical replicates of blood from a handful of donors. This table comes from immunoSEQ multiplex PCR, and its TCRdb copy is limited to in-frame clones, with some not included. The profile shows 65,000 to 80,000 clones, 95% to 98% of them singletons. The sample consisted of T cells isolated from PBMCs. These receptors originate from a human donor in good health.

J is TRBJ1-2 and V is TRBV30; D not certain. Germline CDR1 reads GTSNPN; CDR2 reads SVGIG (reference sequence). Trimming left V 2 bases short and J 0 bases short, with 13 bases between. This CDR3 contains 15 residues. The CDR3 DNA reads as TGTGCCTGGAGTCGCAGACAAGAAGCTAACTATGGCTACACCTTC. Translation: CAWSRRQEANYGYTF.

The rearrangement links TRBV29-1 to TRBJ2-5, with TRBD1 as a possible D gene (5 bases). The V gene lost 2 bases and the J gene lost 3 bases, with 7 bases spanning the gap. The CDR3 consists of 12 residues. Germline lookup yields CDR1 SQVTM and CDR2 ANQGSEA. This CDR3 is CSVEKTEETQYF. DNA for the CDR3: TGCAGCGTTGAAAAGACAGAAGAGACCCAGTACTTC.

J is TRBJ2-1 and V is TRBV7-3; D may be TRBD2 (5 bases). The V and J ends lost 4 bases and 3 bases respectively, with 16 bases between them. The CDR3 is 16 amino acids. Germline V gene data show CDR1 as SGHTA and CDR2 as FQGTGA. CDR3 nucleotides: TGTGCCAGCAGCTCCCCTAGGCGGGCCCTCTACAATGAGCAGTTCTTC. Its protein is CASSSPRRALYNEQFF.

V is TRBV7-2 and J is TRBJ2-7, with TRBD2 matching over 12 bases. Germline assignment: CDR1 SGHTA and CDR2 FQGNSA. There are 15 residues in the CDR3. Trimming took 6 bases from V and 5 from J; bases not matched to a gene: 8. CDR3 sequence (DNA): TGTGCCAGCAGTCGCTCTAGCGGGAGGGCCCACGAGCAGTACTTC. It is translated as CASSRSSGRAHEQYF.

The chain has TRBV5-6 and TRBJ2-6, with D unclear. V shed 3 bases and J shed 0 bases, with 13 bases lying between them. CDR1 is SGHDT and CDR2 is YYEEEE in the germline V gene. The CDR3 is 17 residues long. CDR3 loop: CASSSAAIRSGANVLTF. DNA for the CDR3: TGTGCCAGCAGCTCTGCGGCGATCCGCTCTGGGGCCAACGTCCTGACTTTC.

The genes are TRBV18 and TRBJ1-1, with D tentatively TRBD1 (5 bases). With 4 bases removed from V and 5 bases from J, the gap between germline ends came to 14 bases. CDR1 is KGHSH and CDR2 is LQKENI in the germline V gene. The CDR3 contains 14 residues. The CDR3: CASSRRDSGTEAFF. CDR3 coding DNA: TGTGCCAGCTCACGACGGGACTCTGGTACTGAAGCTTTCTTT.

The chain uses TRBV28 and TRBJ2-2; TRBD2 matches 9 bases. V shed 2 bases and J 4 bases; nucleotides not matched to a gene: 5. Germline CDR1 MDHEN, CDR2 SYDVKM. The length of the CDR3 is 16 residues. CDR3 protein: CASSLGGRARTGELFF. The CDR3 DNA is TGTGCCAGCAGTTTAGGCGGGAGGGCTCGCACCGGGGAGCTGTTTTTT.

V gene TRBV6-6 combines with J gene TRBJ1-1, with unresolved D. Germline V CDR1 and CDR2: MNHNY, SVGAGI (reference sequence). Between the trimmed V and J ends, which lost 1 base and 1 base, there was a span of 10 bases. The CDR3 totals 15 residues. The CDR3 loop is CASSYYEGRNTEAFF. CDR3 in DNA: TGTGCCAGCAGTTACTATGAGGGCCGGAACACTGAAGCTTTCTTT.

This chain joins TRBV13 and TRBJ1-2; 8 positions agree with TRBD1. This CDR3 has 14 amino acids. Unmatched junction bases numbered 2, after V lost 3 bases and J lost 2 bases. Germline CDR1 is PRHDT and CDR2 is FYEKMQ (reference sequence). The CDR3 here is CASSLWTGNYGYTF. The CDR3 coding sequence is TGTGCCAGCAGCTTGTGGACAGGGAACTATGGCTACACCTTC.

The rearrangement uses TRBV19 and TRBJ1-2; 7 bases are a match to TRBD1. Looked up from germline, CDR1 is LNHDA and CDR2 is SQIVND (reference sequence). With 7 bases clipped from V and 1 base from J, the junction kept 6 bases outside the gene matches. The CDR3 extends over 14 amino acids. The CDR3 reads CASTMGQINYGYTF. CDR3 in DNA: TGTGCCAGTACCATGGGACAGATTAACTATGGCTACACCTTC.

The chain recombines TRBV2 with TRBJ1-1; TRBD1 agrees at 7 bases. This CDR3 has 15 amino acids. Trimming removed 8 bases from V and 4 bases from J; junction bases left unmatched: 13. In germline, CDR1 is SNHLY, CDR2 FYNNEI. The CDR3 loop is CASLDRILGGTEAFF. Here the CDR3 DNA reads TGTGCCAGCCTGGACAGGATTTTAGGGGGCACTGAAGCTTTCTTT.

This chain links TRBV10-3 with TRBJ1-4; D uncertain. The CDR3 consists of 12 residues. Looked up from germline, CDR1 is ENHRY and CDR2 is SYGVKD. V gave up 7 bases and J gave up 4 bases, with 7 bases separating them. The CDR3 DNA reads as TGTGCCATCACGCAGGATAATGAAAAACTGTTTTTT. Translation gives CAITQDNEKLFF.

The J gene is TRBJ2-6, the V gene TRBV5-1; D unresolved. CDR1 is SGHRS, CDR2 YFSETQ, per germline. This CDR3 has 15 residues. Trimming took 8 bases from V and 0 from J, leaving 12 bases between them. The CDR3 DNA follows: TGCGCCAGTATCAGGTACCCCTCTGGGGCCAACGTCCTGACTTTC. It yields the protein CASIRYPSGANVLTF.

The chain carries TRBV7-8 and TRBJ2-2, with 7 bases lining up with TRBD2. Germline V gene sequence: CDR1 SGHVS, CDR2 FQNEAQ. The CDR3 extends over 15 amino acids. Trimming removed 3 bases from V and 6 bases from J; junction bases left unmatched: 7. DNA of the CDR3: TGTGCCAGCAGCTTCGGCGGGAGCTATGCCGGGGAGCTGTTTTTT. Encoded protein: CASSFGGSYAGELFF. Variable domain in full (rest from reference TRBV7-8 and TRBJ2-2): GAGVSQSPRYKVAKRGQDVALRCDPISGHVSLFWYQQALGQGPEFLTYFQNEAQLDKSGLPSDRFFAERPEGSVSTLKIQRTQQEDSAVYLCASSFGGSYAGELFFGEGSRLTVL.

V usage is TRBV4-1 and J usage is TRBJ2-7, with 10 bases fitting TRBD2. Germline CDR1 is MGHRA and CDR2 is YSYEKL. The CDR3 contains 16 residues. Trimming took 5 bases from V and 4 from J; bases not matched to a gene: 11. The CDR3 DNA sequence: TGCGCCAGCAGCAGGGGAGCTAGCGGGAGATTATACGAGCAGTACTTC. Its translation is CASSRGASGRLYEQYF.

The chain links TRBV30 to TRBJ2-1; 7 nucleotides line up with TRBD2. V was clipped by 2 bases and J by 0 bases; unmatched bases: 1. The germline CDR1 and CDR2 sequences are GTSNPN and SVGIG (reference sequence). CDR3 length equals 14 residues. The CDR3 here is CAWSRGSSYNEQFF. The CDR3, as DNA: TGTGCCTGGAGTCGCGGGAGCTCCTACAATGAGCAGTTCTTC.

This rearrangement joins TRBV5-6 to TRBJ1-4; 7 positions match TRBD1. This CDR3 has 15 amino acids. CDR1 and CDR2 from the germline V gene are SGHDT and YYEEEE. Trimming cost V 4 bases and J 6 bases; bases outside gene matches: 9. The CDR3 region has the DNA TGTGCCAGCAGCCTATTAGGGACAGCCTATGAAAAACTGTTTTTT. Its protein product is CASSLLGTAYEKLFF.

The chain has TRBV9 and TRBJ1-3, with D tentatively TRBD1 (6 bases). There are 17 residues in the CDR3. V shed 4 bases and J shed 0 bases, with 17 bases lying between them. CDR1 is SGDLS and CDR2 is YYNGEE in the germline V gene. CDR3 sequence: CASSHTGLGSSGNTIYF. Written as DNA, the CDR3 is TGTGCCAGCAGCCATACAGGGCTGGGTAGCTCTGGAAACACCATATATTTT. Full variable domain (outside the CDR3, taken from reference TRBV9 and TRBJ1-3): DSGVTQTPKHLITATGQRVTLRCSPRSGDLSVYWYQQSLDQGLQFLIQYYNGEERAKGNILERFSAQQFPDLHSELNLSSLELGDSALYFCASSHTGLGSSGNTIYFGEGSWLTVV.

V and J are TRBV28 and TRBJ2-1, with D possibly TRBD2 on 6 matching bases. Trimming took 3 bases from V and 6 from J, leaving 12 bases between them. In germline, CDR1 is MDHEN, CDR2 SYDVKM. There are 14 residues in the CDR3. The CDR3: CASSFGRELNEQFF. For the CDR3, the DNA is TGTGCCAGCAGTTTTGGACGGGAGCTCAATGAGCAGTTCTTC.

V gene TRBV30 combines with J gene TRBJ1-2; TRBD1 matches 7 bases. V lost 0 bases to trimming and J lost 8 bases; unmatched junction nucleotides: 3. CDR3 length: 12 amino acids. In germline, CDR1 is GTSNPN, CDR2 SVGIG (reference sequence). CDR3 in amino acids: CAWSVPGGGYTF. The CDR3 DNA sequence: TGTGCCTGGAGTGTCCCAGGGGGAGGCTACACCTTC.

V and J are TRBV7-8 and TRBJ2-3; tentative D call: TRBD1 (6 bases). The germline CDR1 and CDR2 sequences are SGHVS and FQNEAQ. V shed 0 bases and J shed 2 bases, with 15 bases lying between them. The CDR3 length is 17 residues. The CDR3 DNA reads as TGTGCCAGCAGCTTAGCGCGTCCCAGGACAGTCACAGATACGCAGTATTTT. Translated: CASSLARPRTVTDTQYF.

The chain joins TRBV4-3 to TRBJ2-1; 7 nucleotides agree with TRBD2. CDR1 and CDR2 from the germline V gene are LGHNA and YSLEER. J gave up 6 bases and V 0 bases, and 14 bases lay outside the gene matches. The length of the CDR3 is 18 residues. The CDR3 DNA follows: TGCGCCAGCAGCCAAGATGTCCCGACTAGCCTCTTATTCAATGAGCAGTTCTTC. It yields the protein CASSQDVPTSLLFNEQFF.

V gene TRBV5-6 combines with J gene TRBJ1-2; the D gene is possibly TRBD1 (6 bases). The germline V gene encodes CDR1 SGHDT and CDR2 YYEEEE. The germline V and J ends were trimmed by 4 bases and 5 bases, with 18 bases remaining between them. CDR3 length: 15 amino acids. The CDR3 sequence is CASSPDKGEGYGYTF. The CDR3, as DNA: TGTGCCAGCAGCCCCGATAAGGGGGAAGGGTATGGCTACACCTTC.